The 26 T cell receptor beta chains presented below share a single source sample, sequenced in a study of CD8 T cells in ankylosing spondylitis. Broader study findings: Characteristic, it appeared, of ankylosing spondylitis blood was a TCR beta motif of several highly homologous variants.

Each CDR3 protein is one row after TCRdb ran MiXCR on the 5' RACE reads. The sample has about 750,000 distinct CDR3 sequences; roughly 19% are singletons. No antigen has been assigned to these receptors. The sample consisted of blood, either unsorted or a sorted T cell fraction (not recorded which). The receptors were sampled from a male donor with ankylosing spondylitis.

As concerns this clonotype: This could be a read error, since a much larger clone is one nucleotide away. The CDR3 spells CASSHRDSTYEQYF. As DNA, the CDR3 is TGTGCCAGCAGCCACCGGGACAGCACCTACGAGCAGTACTTC. The chain joins TRBV7-9 to TRBJ2-7, with 7 bases identical to TRBD1. Germline V gives CDR1 SEHNR, CDR2 FQNEAQ (reference sequence). V lost 5 bases and J lost 2; bases outside the gene matches: 6. The CDR3 has 14 amino acids.

This clonotype has at least ten counts. The rearrangement links TRBV4-1 to TRBJ1-1; tentative D call: TRBD1 (6 bases). The CDR3 is 14 residues long. The V gene lost 1 base and the J gene lost 5 bases, with 11 bases spanning the gap. Germline CDR1 is MGHRA and CDR2 is YSYEKL. The CDR3 spells CASSQVGARTEAFF. In nucleotides, the CDR3 is TGCGCCAGCAGCCAAGTGGGGGCGAGGACTGAAGCTTTCTTT.

This clonotype was picked up a small number of times. The chain joins TRBV6-5 to TRBJ1-3; D gene uncertain. From germline, CDR1 is MNHEY and CDR2 SVGAGI. The V end lost 7 bases, the J end lost 3 bases, and 7 bases lay between the germline ends. This CDR3 region has 12 residues. The CDR3 protein is CASKNIGNTIYF. The CDR3 DNA reads as TGTGCCAGCAAAAACATTGGAAACACCATATATTTT.

The V and J genes are TRBV12-3 or TRBV12-4 and TRBJ1-2, with 8 bases identical to TRBD1. The V segment lost 7 bases and the J segment 4 bases; nucleotides outside the gene matches: 17. CDR3 length: 17 residues. CDR3 nucleotides: TGTGCCAGCATCCTAGGCGGGAGCAGGGGGCAGAGCTATGGCTACACCTTC. Residues: CASILGGSRGQSYGYTF.

This chain connects TRBV6-6 to TRBJ2-1, with D perhaps given as TRBD1 or TRBD2 (6 bases each). This CDR3 is built from 14 residues. The germline CDR1 and CDR2 sequences are MNHNY and SVGAGI (reference sequence). V lost 2 bases and J lost 10, with 15 bases in between. In DNA form, the CDR3 reads TGTGCCAGCAGTTACGATAGGGGGGTAGGGGAGCAGTTCTTC. It is translated as CASSYDRGVGEQFF.

The chain combines TRBV5-1 with TRBJ2-1; D gene uncertain. The germline V gene encodes CDR1 SGHRS and CDR2 YFSETQ. CDR3 length: 12 residues. The V end lost 0 bases, the J end lost 10 bases, and 8 bases lay between the germline ends. The CDR3 is CASSLVGREQFF. CDR3 nucleotides: TGCGCCAGCAGCTTGGTAGGGCGGGAGCAGTTCTTC.

The chain joins TRBV28 to TRBJ1-6, with D uncertain. The CDR3 totals 17 residues. Trimming removed 3 bases at V and 6 bases at J, with 18 bases between. Germline CDR1 and CDR2: MDHEN and SYDVKM. The CDR3 DNA is TGTGCCAGCAGTTTGAGTTTGGGTCGGCGACCTAATTCACCCCTCCACTTT. Its protein is CASSLSLGRRPNSPLHF.

There are many counts of this clonotype. The chain employs TRBV7-3 and TRBJ2-2, with TRBD1 as a possible D gene (6 bases). The germline V and J ends were trimmed by 5 bases and 3 bases, with 13 bases remaining between them. The CDR3 length is 15 residues. Germline V gene lookup returns CDR1 SGHTA and CDR2 FQGTGA. The CDR3 DNA reads TGTGCCAGCAGCCAAGGACAGAGAGACACCGGGGAGCTGTTTTTT. Encoded protein: CASSQGQRDTGELFF.

This clonotype has a handful of counts. The chain combines TRBV20-1 with TRBJ1-1; D remains unclear. There are 14 residues in the CDR3. The germline gives CDR1 DFQATT, CDR2 SNEGSKA (reference sequence). V shed 0 bases and J shed 5 bases, with 13 bases lying between them. The CDR3 protein is CSARDELGFTEAFF. The CDR3, as DNA: TGCAGTGCTAGAGATGAGTTAGGGTTTACTGAAGCTTTCTTT.

The chain uses TRBV20-1 and TRBJ2-5; possibly TRBD1 for D (5 bases). Germline assignment: CDR1 DFQATT and CDR2 SNEGSKA (reference sequence). V dropped 5 bases and J dropped 1 base, with 11 bases sitting between them. CDR3 length: 13 amino acids. In DNA, the CDR3 is TGCAGTGCTTCCGTAACAGGCCAAGAGACCCAGTACTTC. It codes for CSASVTGQETQYF.

This clonotype occurred a few times. V is TRBV20-1 and J is TRBJ1-2; D ambiguous. V was clipped by 0 bases and J by 3 bases, with 17 bases between them. This CDR3 has 16 residues. Per germline, CDR1 DFQATT and CDR2 SNEGSKA (reference sequence). CDR3 region: CSARDFKDFKDYGYTF. The CDR3 DNA follows: TGCAGTGCTAGAGATTTCAAGGATTTTAAAGACTATGGCTACACCTTC.

The chain has TRBV4-3 and TRBJ2-1; either TRBD1 or TRBD2 may supply D (6 bases each). Trimming pared 4 bases from V and 9 bases from J, leaving 19 bases between. CDR3 length equals 15 residues. Germline V gene sequence: CDR1 LGHNA, CDR2 YSLEER. CDR3 protein: CASSLRGGGQGEQFF. The CDR3 DNA is TGCGCCAGCAGCCTCCGCGGAGGGGGGCAGGGTGAGCAGTTCTTC.

This clonotype was detected a few times. The V gene is TRBV28, the J gene TRBJ1-4; 9 bases align to TRBD1. V shed 6 bases, J shed 4 bases, and the junction held 6 bases outside the gene matches. Germline CDR1 is MDHEN and CDR2 is SYDVKM. The CDR3 is 15 amino acids. The CDR3 coding sequence is TGTGCCAGCAGCTCACCGGGACAGGGTAATGAAAAACTGTTTTTT. Protein: CASSSPGQGNEKLFF.

This clonotype was recorded many times. V and J are TRBV28 and TRBJ2-1, with D possibly TRBD2 on 6 matching bases. The germline V gene encodes CDR1 MDHEN and CDR2 SYDVKM. The V end was cut by 3 bases, the J end by 0 bases, with 21 bases between. CDR3 length: 19 residues. CDR3 nucleotides: TGTGCCAGCAGTTTCCCCGCTGAGTTAGCGGTCCTCTCCTACAATGAGCAGTTCTTC. Encoded protein: CASSFPAELAVLSYNEQFF. The whole variable domain, filled in from reference TRBV28 and TRBJ2-1, reads DVKVTQSSRYLVKRTGEKVFLECVQDMDHENMFWYRQDPGLGLRLIYFSYDVKMKEKGDIPEGYSVSREKKERFSLILESASTNQTSMYLCASSFPAELAVLSYNEQFFGPGTRLTVL.

The V and J genes are TRBV28 and TRBJ2-2, with TRBD1 matching 7 bases. CDR3 length: 16 residues. V lost 0 bases and J lost 7; bases outside the gene matches: 8. Germline-derived CDR1 and CDR2 are MDHEN and SYDVKM. The CDR3: CASSLWGDNRGGELFF. The CDR3 nucleotides are TGTGCCAGCAGTTTATGGGGGGACAACAGGGGCGGGGAGCTGTTTTTT.

The CDR3 reads CASSGKMGGRQVNEQFF. The CDR3 DNA is TGTGCCAGCAGCGGGAAAATGGGCGGGAGGCAAGTCAATGAGCAGTTCTTC. The genes are TRBV21-1 and TRBJ2-1; the table assigns TRBD2, which was not confirmed against the DNA. TRBV21-1 is a pseudogene locus. This CDR3 has 17 amino acids.

The chain joins TRBV18 to TRBJ2-1; no reliable D call. The V end lost 2 bases, the J end lost 5 bases, and 10 bases lay between the germline ends. The CDR3 consists of 14 residues. Germline lookup yields CDR1 KGHSH and CDR2 LQKENI. This chain's CDR3 is CASSPNAANNEQFF. The CDR3 DNA follows: TGTGCCAGCTCACCAAACGCGGCTAACAATGAGCAGTTCTTC.

The CDR3 protein is CSANLAVSYNEQFF. CDR3 DNA sequence: TGCAGTGCCAACCTAGCGGTCTCCTACAATGAGCAGTTCTTC. The chain recombines TRBV20-1 with TRBJ2-1, with TRBD2 matching 7 bases. Germline CDR1 is DFQATT and CDR2 is SNEGSKA (reference sequence). The V gene end was trimmed by 6 bases and the J gene end by 0 bases; junction bases not matched to a gene: 5. The CDR3 is made up of 14 amino acids.

The V gene is TRBV20-1, the J gene TRBJ1-1, with 7 bases identical to TRBD1. Per germline, CDR1 DFQATT and CDR2 SNEGSKA (reference sequence). The CDR3 runs to 12 residues. V dropped 3 bases and J dropped 8; count of bases not matched to a gene: 6. The CDR3 loop is CSASDRVLEAFF. DNA of the CDR3: TGCAGTGCTAGTGACAGGGTGTTGGAAGCTTTCTTT.

This sequence joins TRBV3-1 and TRBJ2-7; 10 nucleotides line up with TRBD2. The CDR3 is 15 amino acids. The junction had 7 bases not matched to a gene; V was cut back by 4 bases and J by 4 bases. The germline V gene encodes CDR1 LGHDT and CDR2 YNNKEL (reference sequence). CDR3 amino acids: CASSPGLAVDYEQYF. CDR3 bases: TGTGCCAGCAGCCCCGGACTAGCGGTGGATTACGAGCAGTACTTC.

This chain uses TRBV28 with TRBJ1-2; maybe TRBD1 (5 bases). From germline, CDR1 is MDHEN and CDR2 SYDVKM. V was pared by 2 bases and J by 3 bases, with 13 bases between. The CDR3 runs to 15 residues. In nucleotides, the CDR3 is TGTGCCAGCAGTTTAAAACTCGACAGACACTATGGCTACACCTTC. It specifies CASSLKLDRHYGYTF.

This clonotype showed up many times. The chain joins TRBV12-3 or TRBV12-4 to TRBJ2-1, with a tentative D call TRBD1 (6 bases). The CDR3 extends over 13 amino acids. V was trimmed by 4 bases and J by 5 bases, leaving 9 bases between them. The CDR3, as DNA: TGTGCCAGCAGTTCAACAGGGAACAATGAGCAGTTCTTC. It encodes CASSSTGNNEQFF.

The chain is built from TRBV29-1 and TRBJ2-5; perhaps TRBD1 as D (5 bases). V was cut by 5 bases and J by 5 bases, with 15 bases left in between. CDR1 is SQVTM, CDR2 ANQGSEA, per germline. This CDR3 spans 13 amino acids. The CDR3 region is CSVSETAGETQYF. The CDR3, as DNA: TGCAGCGTTTCCGAGACAGCCGGGGAGACCCAGTACTTC.

This clonotype was observed a few times. The J gene is TRBJ1-5, the V gene TRBV6-1, with unresolved D. The length of the CDR3 is 12 residues. Germline V gene lookup returns CDR1 MNHNS and CDR2 SASEGT. Trimming shortened V by 8 bases and J by 3 bases, and 8 bases separated the two germline ends. This CDR3 reads CASDLTNQPQHF. The CDR3 nucleotides read TGTGCCAGCGACCTTACCAATCAGCCCCAGCATTTT.

This clonotype was counted a few times. The rearrangement links TRBV7-2 to TRBJ2-1, with a weak D call TRBD1 (5 bases). Germline V gene sequence: CDR1 SGHTA, CDR2 FQGNSA. The CDR3 is 17 amino acids. Deletions cut 3 bases from V and 0 bases from J, with 15 bases between. The CDR3 DNA follows: TGTGCCAGCAGCTTTTATCAGGGCCTGAGCTCCTACAATGAGCAGTTCTTC. Its protein is CASSFYQGLSSYNEQFF.

The chain joins TRBV9 to TRBJ2-7, with a possible D match to TRBD1 (5 bases). V was trimmed by 3 bases and J by 0 bases, leaving 10 bases between them. CDR1 and CDR2 from the germline V gene are SGDLS and YYNGEE. This CDR3 spans 14 amino acids. CDR3: CASSGGDSSYEQYF. The CDR3 DNA reads TGTGCCAGCAGCGGTGGCGACAGCTCCTACGAGCAGTACTTC.